The 22 T cell receptor beta chains reported below all come from one sample, sequenced in a study of blood T cell repertoires in COVID-19 (TCRdb year 2020). Receptor amplification or capture employed the immunoSEQ multiplex PCR assay. Drawn from immuneACCESS, this table holds only the in-frame rearrangements with V and J called that TCRdb kept. Clones are partly lost; checked studies trace under half to an unresolved V gene and leave the rest unexplained. In all, the sample holds some 300,000 clones, and nearly 90% of those were seen once. The ten top clones hold around 4.3% of the sample. Sequencing input: PBMCs or T cells enriched from blood (not recorded which). The receptors stem from a woman aged 18-30 years with acute COVID-19.

The chain recombines TRBV29-1 with TRBJ2-2; TRBD2 might be the D (5 bases). This CDR3 has 14 amino acids. The V gene's germline CDR1 is SQVTM and CDR2 ANQGSEA. Trimming shortened V by 4 bases and J by 0 bases, and 9 bases separated the two germline ends. The CDR3 loop is CSVVLVSNTGELFF. CDR3 nucleotides: TGCAGCGTTGTACTAGTTTCGAACACCGGGGAGCTGTTTTTT.

The genes are TRBV5-6 and TRBJ2-5; tentative D call: TRBD2 (6 bases). Trimming removed 4 bases at V and 5 bases at J, with 15 bases between. Per the germline V gene, CDR1 is SGHDT and CDR2 is YYEEEE. The CDR3 is 14 residues long. The CDR3: CASSPGVGLETQYF. The CDR3 nucleotides are TGTGCCAGCAGCCCGGGGGTAGGGTTGGAGACCCAGTACTTC.

This sequence joins TRBV28 and TRBJ2-3; TRBD1 aligns across 9 bases. This CDR3 spans 15 amino acids. V lost 3 bases to trimming and J lost 2 bases; unmatched junction nucleotides: 3. The germline gives CDR1 MDHEN, CDR2 SYDVKM. In DNA, the CDR3 is TGTGCCAGCAGTTTCGGGACAGGGACCACAGATACGCAGTATTTT. It codes for CASSFGTGTTDTQYF.

The chain is built from TRBV9 and TRBJ2-7; D is possibly TRBD2 (6 bases). The CDR3 runs to 15 residues. V was shortened by 0 bases and J by 1 base, with 11 bases between the two germline ends. The V gene's germline CDR1 is SGDLS and CDR2 YYNGEE. The CDR3 here is CASSVEAGWSYEQYF. CDR3 sequence (DNA): TGTGCCAGCAGCGTAGAAGCGGGTTGGTCCTACGAGCAGTACTTC.

J is TRBJ1-1 and V is TRBV28; a weak D match, TRBD1 (5 bases). The V gene lost 5 bases and the J gene lost 4 bases, with 11 bases spanning the gap. Germline lookup yields CDR1 MDHEN and CDR2 SYDVKM. The CDR3 spans 13 residues. The CDR3 DNA sequence: TGTGCCAGCAGTAGGCAGGGCACCACTGAAGCTTTCTTT. This codes for CASSRQGTTEAFF.

The chain carries TRBV13 and TRBJ2-7; no reliable D call. Trimming stripped 1 base from V and 0 bases from J, with 10 bases between. The germline V gene has CDR1 PRHDT and CDR2 FYEKMQ (reference sequence). The length of the CDR3 is 15 residues. In DNA, the CDR3 is TGTGCCAGCAGCTTAGCCGACTGGAGCTCCTACGAGCAGTACTTC. It encodes CASSLADWSSYEQYF.

The chain carries TRBV6-5 and TRBJ2-1; TRBD2 matches 13 bases. Germline V lookup: CDR1 MNHEY, CDR2 SVGAGI. The CDR3 loop spans 14 amino acids. V trimming: 4 bases; J trimming: 10 bases; junction bases outside the gene matches: 4. CDR3 coding DNA: TGTGCCAGCAGTTCAGGACTAGCGGGAGTAGAGCAGTTCTTC. Protein sequence: CASSSGLAGVEQFF.

Only one count was recorded for this clone. The chain recombines TRBV4-2 with TRBJ1-3; 8 positions match TRBD1. The trim removed 0 bases at V and 9 bases at J, leaving 4 bases unmatched. Germline loops: CDR1 LGHNA, CDR2 YNFKEQ. The CDR3 contains 14 residues. This CDR3 is CASSQDTGGSTIYF. In DNA form, the CDR3 reads TGTGCCAGCAGCCAAGATACAGGGGGTAGCACCATATATTTT.

This clone was observed a few times. The V gene is TRBV9, the J gene TRBJ1-1; 8 bases are shared with TRBD1. The V gene end was trimmed by 4 bases and the J gene end by 1 base; junction bases not matched to a gene: 6. The CDR3 spans 15 residues. Per germline, CDR1 SGDLS and CDR2 YYNGEE. Here the CDR3 DNA reads TGTGCCAGCAGCACTCGACAGGGGACGAACACTGAAGCTTTCTTT. Translation: CASSTRQGTNTEAFF.

The genes are TRBV25-1 and TRBJ1-6; 7 bases match TRBD1. V gave up 4 bases and J gave up 7 bases; unmatched junction bases: 7. The CDR3 consists of 15 residues. Germline V gene lookup returns CDR1 MGHDK and CDR2 SYGVNS. The CDR3, as DNA: TGTGCCAGCAGTGTTCAGGGGGAGGTGAATTCACCCCTCCACTTT. It yields the protein CASSVQGEVNSPLHF.

The V and J genes are TRBV30 and TRBJ1-1; the match to TRBD1 covers 9 bases. CDR3 length: 14 amino acids. Germline V gene sequence: CDR1 GTSNPN, CDR2 SVGIG (reference sequence). V lost 6 bases to trimming and J lost 4 bases; unmatched junction nucleotides: 9. CDR3 DNA: TGTGCCTGTAGTAAGGGACAGGGAGGCACTGAAGCTTTCTTT. It encodes CACSKGQGGTEAFF.

V and J are TRBV5-4 and TRBJ1-5, with D unclear. V lost 4 bases and J 5 bases, leaving 13 bases between the germline ends. The CDR3 contains 14 residues. The V gene's germline CDR1 is SGHNT and CDR2 YYREEE (reference sequence). CDR3 in amino acids: CASSLGGRDQPQHF. The CDR3 DNA reads as TGTGCCAGCAGCCTGGGAGGGAGAGATCAGCCCCAGCATTTT.

The J gene is TRBJ2-2, the V gene TRBV29-1; tentative D call: TRBD1 (5 bases). V was clipped by 7 bases and J by 3 bases, with 9 bases between them. The CDR3 contains 12 residues. Germline V gene sequence: CDR1 SQVTM, CDR2 ANQGSEA. CDR3 sequence (DNA): TGCAGCGCTACAGGAGACACCGGGGAGCTGTTTTTT. Amino acid sequence: CSATGDTGELFF.

The chain joins TRBV27 to TRBJ2-1, with a tentative D call TRBD1 (6 bases). This CDR3 has 16 amino acids. With 8 bases removed from V and 1 base from J, the gap between germline ends came to 18 bases. From germline, CDR1 is MNHEY and CDR2 SMNVEV (reference sequence). CDR3 loop: CASVLGAPSSYNEQFF. Written as DNA, the CDR3 is TGTGCCAGCGTCCTGGGGGCCCCTTCTTCCTACAATGAGCAGTTCTTC.

In the case of this clone: Other DNA sequences in this specimen translate into the identical CDR3. The chain employs TRBV7-9 and TRBJ2-7; D may be TRBD2 (6 bases). V shed 3 bases and J shed 6 bases, with 9 bases lying between them. Germline loops: CDR1 SEHNR, CDR2 FQNEAQ (reference sequence). CDR3 size: 12 residues. CDR3 loop: CASSLRGGEQYF. The CDR3 nucleotides are TGTGCCAGCAGCTTGAGGGGAGGCGAGCAGTACTTC. Supplemented by reference TRBV7-9 and TRBJ2-7, the full variable domain reads DTGVSQNPRHKITKRGQNVTFRCDPISEHNRLYWYRQTLGQGPEFLTYFQNEAQLEKSRLLSDRFSAERPKGSFSTLEIQRTEQGDSAMYLCASSLRGGEQYFGPGTRLTVT.

The gene calls are TRBV12-5 and TRBJ1-1; tentative D call: TRBD1 (6 bases). Germline V gene lookup returns CDR1 LGHNT and CDR2 FRNRAP. CDR3 length: 15 amino acids. Trimming left V 6 bases short and J 5 bases short, with 19 bases between. The CDR3 coding sequence is TGTGCTAGTGGAGCCGAACAGGGCCGAGGGACTGAAGCTTTCTTT. This sequence encodes CASGAEQGRGTEAFF.

The DNA of the CDR3 is TGTGCCAGCAGCGCAAGCGGGAGCGCGAAGACCCAGTACTTC. Amino acids: CASSASGSAKTQYF. The gene calls are TRBV7-8 and TRBJ2-5, with 8 bases that match TRBD2. Germline V lookup: CDR1 SGHVS, CDR2 FQNEAQ. J was trimmed by 6 bases and V by 5 bases; bases with no gene match: 8. This CDR3 contains 14 residues.

The chain carries TRBV27 and TRBJ2-1; D is perhaps TRBD2 (6 bases). Between the trimmed V and J ends, which lost 5 bases and 4 bases, there was a span of 15 bases. This CDR3 contains 15 residues. CDR1 MNHEY and CDR2 SMNVEV come from the germline V gene (reference sequence). The CDR3 region is CASSPSTSRYNEQFF. As DNA, the CDR3 is TGTGCCAGCAGTCCCTCAACTAGCAGATACAATGAGCAGTTCTTC.

The chain links TRBV7-2 to TRBJ2-7; D gene ambiguous. The germline CDR1 and CDR2 sequences are SGHTA and FQGNSA. The CDR3 loop spans 12 amino acids. The V gene lost 5 bases and the J gene lost 4 bases, with 9 bases spanning the gap. The chain's CDR3 is CASSQLSYEQYF. CDR3 coding DNA: TGTGCCAGCAGCCAACTAAGTTACGAGCAGTACTTC.

The chain uses TRBV5-1 and TRBJ2-7; maybe TRBD1 (5 bases). CDR1 is SGHRS, CDR2 YFSETQ, per germline. The CDR3 runs 19 residues. V dropped 0 bases and J dropped 1 base, with 23 bases sitting between them. The CDR3 sequence is CASSLENDRARALSYEQYF. The CDR3 DNA reads as TGCGCCAGCAGCTTGGAAAATGATAGGGCCAGGGCCTTATCCTACGAGCAGTACTTC.

This sequence joins TRBV2 and TRBJ2-7; no clear D gene. Germline values: CDR1 SNHLY, CDR2 FYNNEI. There are 13 residues in the CDR3. V dropped 4 bases and J dropped 2 bases, with 9 bases sitting between them. The CDR3 loop reads CASSGFGAYEQYF. The DNA for the CDR3 is TGTGCCAGCAGTGGTTTCGGAGCCTACGAGCAGTACTTC.

This clone was recorded once. The V call is TRBV5-6, the J call TRBJ1-3, with TRBD1 matching over 8 bases. Trimming took 2 bases from V and 8 from J; bases not matched to a gene: 6. CDR3 length: 14 residues. The germline gives CDR1 SGHDT, CDR2 YYEEEE. CDR3 sequence: CASSFWDRRDTIYF. CDR3 DNA sequence: TGTGCCAGCAGCTTTTGGGACAGGAGAGACACCATATATTTT. Together with reference TRBV5-6 and TRBJ1-3, the CDR3 gives the full variable domain: DAGVTQSPTHLIKTRGQQVTLRCSPKSGHDTVSWYQQALGQGPQFIFQYYEEEERQRGNFPDRFSGHQFPNYSSELNVNALLLGDSALYLCASSFWDRRDTIYFGEGSWLTVV.